Listed below are T cell receptor beta chains from one sample, sequenced in a study of shared clonotypes between healthy human individuals. Measured with immunoSEQ multiplex PCR; TCRdb has only the in-frame clones, and not every one. The table has 550,000 to 600,000 clones, around 76% seen once. Material: PBMCs. The receptors were gathered from a woman between 35 and 50 years old in good health. Some clones in this sample may be carry-over from other donors' samples. Each CDR3 is given with its conserved first and last residue. The D gene is left open where the match is weak. The size field is filled for only some rows; it gives once, few, many or a size class.

DNA | CDR3 | V | D | size | J
TGCAGTGCAACTGAGTCCTACGAGCAGTACTTC | CSATESYEQYF | TRBV20-1 | - | - | TRBJ2-7
TGTGCCTGGACTGCCAGGCGGAACACCGGGGAGCTGTTTTTT | CAWTARRNTGELFF | TRBV30 | - | - | TRBJ2-2
TGTGCCACCAGCACCCTCGGCGCAGGAACTGGGGCCAACGTCCTGACTTTC | CATSTLGAGTGANVLTF | TRBV15 | - | - | TRBJ2-6
TGCGCCAGCAGACAGGCGGGGGGCTACGAGCAGTACTTC | CASRQAGGYEQYF | TRBV5-1 | TRBD2 | - | TRBJ2-7
TGTGCCAGCAGTTCCCGACAGGGAAGGTTTGTGGGGCAGTACTTC | CASSSRQGRFVGQYF | TRBV6-5 | TRBD1 | - | TRBJ2-7
TGCGCCAGCAGTGAGTCCCGGTGGAATGAGCAGTTCTTC | CASSESRWNEQFF | TRBV10-1 | - | - | TRBJ2-1
TGTGCCAGCAGCATGGAGGGGGGCGACACCGGGGAGCTGTTTTTT | CASSMEGGDTGELFF | TRBV6-6 | - | - | TRBJ2-2
TGCGCCAGCAGCCAAGAGACCCAAGGCTCACCCCTCCACTTT | CASSQETQGSPLHF | TRBV4-3 | - | - | TRBJ1-6
TGTGCCAGCAGCTTACCCCACAGGGGATGGGACTCTGAAGCTTTCTTT | CASSLPHRGWDSEAFF | TRBV7-8 | TRBD1 | - | TRBJ1-1
TGTGCCAGCAGAAGCCCAGTCCTGAACGAGCAGTACTTC | CASRSPVLNEQYF | TRBV6-1 | - | - | TRBJ2-7
TGTGCCAGCAGCTTAGGTTCAGGGGGAAGCTCCTACGAGCAGTACTTC | CASSLGSGGSSYEQYF | TRBV7-4 | TRBD1 | - | TRBJ2-7
TGCAGCGTTGATGAGGGGACAGGTGAAGCTTTCTTT | CSVDEGTGEAFF | TRBV29-1 | TRBD1 | few | TRBJ1-1
TGTGCCTGGAGTGTAATGGACACAGATACGCAGTATTTT | CAWSVMDTDTQYF | TRBV30 | - | - | TRBJ2-3
TGCGCCACCTCGAGGGCACCAGAAGTCACCGGGGAGCTGTTTTTT | CATSRAPEVTGELFF | TRBV5-1 | - | - | TRBJ2-2
TGTGCCAGCAGTGTGGCGGGGACTAGCGTCTATGAGCAGTTCTTC | CASSVAGTSVYEQFF | TRBV6-4 | TRBD2 | - | TRBJ2-1
TGTGCCAGCCACCGAGGGGACAGGGGGAGCGAAAAACTGTTTTTT | CASHRGDRGSEKLFF | TRBV6-1 | TRBD1 | - | TRBJ1-4
TGTGCCAGCGCATATACGGGAGCTGAGACCCAGTACTTC | CASAYTGAETQYF | TRBV7-9 | - | - | TRBJ2-5
TGTGCCAGCAGTCTTGGAGGGCCCCTATACGAGCAGTACTTC | CASSLGGPLYEQYF | TRBV28 | - | - | TRBJ2-7
TGTGCCAGCAGTGAAGGGGCAGGGTTAACGGCTCAGCCCCAGCATTTT | CASSEGAGLTAQPQHF | TRBV6-1 | - | - | TRBJ1-5
TGTGCCACCAGCAGAGTAAGGGGAAACACCGGGGAGCTGTTTTTT | CATSRVRGNTGELFF | TRBV15 | - | - | TRBJ2-2
TGCGCCAGCAGGGGGGACCCAGGATACGAGCAGTACTTC | CASRGDPGYEQYF | TRBV10-1 | - | - | TRBJ2-7
TGTGCCAGCAGCCCGGGGGCTAGCGGGAGGGTCTACAATGAGCAGTTCTTC | CASSPGASGRVYNEQFF | TRBV7-2 | TRBD2 | few | TRBJ2-1
TGTGCCATCGGGGCGGGGTTAGCGACAGATACGCAGTATTTT | CAIGAGLATDTQYF | TRBV10-3 | - | - | TRBJ2-3
TGTGCCAGCAGCATAGGACAGTCTGCAACTAATGAAAAACTGTTTTTT | CASSIGQSATNEKLFF | TRBV5-5 | - | - | TRBJ1-4
TGCGCCAGCAGCCAAGGTCTTGGGGAGCTGTTTTTT | CASSQGLGELFF | TRBV4-3 | - | once | TRBJ2-2
TGCGCCAGCAGCGTGGGACAGGGTATTGGCATTCAGTACTTC | CASSVGQGIGIQYF | TRBV5-1 | TRBD1 | - | TRBJ2-4
TGTGCCAGTAGTTCTGGGTCTATTACAGATACGCAGTATTTT | CASSSGSITDTQYF | TRBV19 | - | - | TRBJ2-3
TGCGCCAGCAGCTCCCGTGGGGGCGGGGAGCTGTTTTTT | CASSSRGGGELFF | TRBV5-1 | - | - | TRBJ2-2
TGTGCCAGCAGTTCGGCTCGGGAGGGAGGCATTCAGTACTTC | CASSSAREGGIQYF | TRBV28 | TRBD2 | - | TRBJ2-4
TGTGCCAGCAGCGCCAGTAGCAGGACGGACACCGGGGAGCTGTTTTTT | CASSASSRTDTGELFF | TRBV5-5 | - | few | TRBJ2-2
TGTGCCAGTAGTCTCCTCCGACAGACAGAAGCTTTCTTT | CASSLLRQTEAFF | TRBV19 | - | few | TRBJ1-1
TGTGCCAGCAGCGGGGGACTAGCGGCCTACGAGCAGTACTTC | CASSGGLAAYEQYF | TRBV7-2 | TRBD2 | - | TRBJ2-7
TGTGCCAGCAGTTACAGGCTGAACACTGAAGCTTTCTTT | CASSYRLNTEAFF | TRBV6-4 | - | - | TRBJ1-1
TGTGCCAGCAGGAAAGTCAGACGTTATAGCAATCAGCCCCAGCATTTT | CASRKVRRYSNQPQHF | TRBV6-6 | - | - | TRBJ1-5
TGTGCCAGCAGACCCGGGCCTGCGTTAGCTTTCTTT | CASRPGPALAFF | TRBV28 | - | - | TRBJ1-1
TGTGCCAGCAGCTTAGGCAGGTCTTACGAGCAGTACTTC | CASSLGRSYEQYF | TRBV11-2 | - | - | TRBJ2-7
TGTGCCAGCAGCTTAGGGCGTCTAGCGCAAGACAATGAGCAGTTCTTC | CASSLGRLAQDNEQFF | TRBV7-2 | - | - | TRBJ2-1
TGTGCCAGCAGCCCCGGGACTAGCGCTAGCACAGATACGCAGTATTTT | CASSPGTSASTDTQYF | TRBV7-2 | TRBD2 | - | TRBJ2-3
TGTGCCTGGAGTGTAGCCGGGGTTGGGTATGGCTACACCTTC | CAWSVAGVGYGYTF | TRBV30 | - | - | TRBJ1-2
TGTGCCAGCAGCAACGGGATCCCCCCGACCTACGAGCAGTACTTC | CASSNGIPPTYEQYF | TRBV5-5 | - | - | TRBJ2-7
TGCGCCAGCAGCTTGTACCCAGATACGCAGTATTTT | CASSLYPDTQYF | TRBV5-1 | - | - | TRBJ2-3
TGTGCCAGCAGCCAAGGCATAGACGGCACTACGCAGTATTTT | CASSQGIDGTTQYF | TRBV4-2 | - | - | TRBJ2-3
TGTGCCAGCAGCTTAGACGGGAGGGCCCACGAGCAGTACTTC | CASSLDGRAHEQYF | TRBV11-3 | TRBD2 | - | TRBJ2-7
TGTGCCAGCAGCGGTCAAAACTCACCCCTCCACTTT | CASSGQNSPLHF | TRBV5-4 | - | - | TRBJ1-6
TGTGCCAGCAGCTTAGTCGGGCTAGCGTCCCCCGAGGACGAGCAGTACTTC | CASSLVGLASPEDEQYF | TRBV7-2 | - | many | TRBJ2-7
TGTGCCAGCAGTGAGACCCCTGGAGCTGAAGCTTTCTTT | CASSETPGAEAFF | TRBV2 | - | - | TRBJ1-1
TGCGCCAGCAGCCAACCCCCGGGACAGGGGTACGAGCAGTACTTC | CASSQPPGQGYEQYF | TRBV5-1 | TRBD1 | few | TRBJ2-7
TGTGCCATCAGTGAAGACAGGGGCATTTATCAGCCCCAGCATTTT | CAISEDRGIYQPQHF | TRBV10-3 | TRBD1 | - | TRBJ1-5
TGTGCCAGCAGCCTAAGACAGGGGATGGAGACCCAGTACTTC | CASSLRQGMETQYF | TRBV13 | TRBD1 | once | TRBJ2-5
TGTGCCAGCAGCGGACTAGCGGGAGGCTCCTACGAGCAGTACTTC | CASSGLAGGSYEQYF | TRBV5-6 | TRBD2 | - | TRBJ2-7
TGTGCCAGCAGTGGGGCTCTAGCGGGAGGTATAGAGCAGTACTTC | CASSGALAGGIEQYF | TRBV25-1 | TRBD2 | - | TRBJ2-7
TGTGCCAGCAGTCCCGGACTAGCGGGAAGGGAGACCCAGTACTTC | CASSPGLAGRETQYF | TRBV9 | TRBD2 | - | TRBJ2-5